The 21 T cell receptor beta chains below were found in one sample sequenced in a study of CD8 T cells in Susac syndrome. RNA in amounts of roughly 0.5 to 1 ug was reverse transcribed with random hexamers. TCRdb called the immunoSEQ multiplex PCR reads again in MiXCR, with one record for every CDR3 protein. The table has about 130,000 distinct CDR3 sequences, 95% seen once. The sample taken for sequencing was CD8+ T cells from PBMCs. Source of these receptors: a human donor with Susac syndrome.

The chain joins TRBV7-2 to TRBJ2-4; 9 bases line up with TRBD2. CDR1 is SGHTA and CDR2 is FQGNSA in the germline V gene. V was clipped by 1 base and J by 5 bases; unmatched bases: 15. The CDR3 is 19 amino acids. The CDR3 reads CASSLVGLASPSAQNIQYF. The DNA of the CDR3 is TGTGCCAGCAGCTTAGTGGGACTAGCCTCCCCCTCGGCCCAAAACATTCAGTACTTC.

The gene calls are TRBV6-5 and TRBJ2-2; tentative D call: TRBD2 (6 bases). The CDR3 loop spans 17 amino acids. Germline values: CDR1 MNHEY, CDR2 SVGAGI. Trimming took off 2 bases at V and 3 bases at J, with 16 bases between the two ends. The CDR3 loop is CASSYVGEPGDTGELFF. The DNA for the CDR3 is TGTGCCAGCAGTTACGTGGGAGAGCCGGGAGACACCGGGGAGCTGTTTTTT.

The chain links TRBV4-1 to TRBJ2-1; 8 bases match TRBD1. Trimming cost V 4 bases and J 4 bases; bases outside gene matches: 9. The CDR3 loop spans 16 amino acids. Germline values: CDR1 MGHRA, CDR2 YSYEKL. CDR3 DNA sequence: TGCGCCAGCAGCCCGCCACCGGGACAGGTTTACAATGAGCAGTTCTTC. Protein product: CASSPPPGQVYNEQFF.

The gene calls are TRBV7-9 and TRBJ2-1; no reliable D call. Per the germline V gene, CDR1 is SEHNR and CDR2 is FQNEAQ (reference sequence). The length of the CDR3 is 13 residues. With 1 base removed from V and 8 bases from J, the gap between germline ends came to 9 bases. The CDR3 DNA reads TGTGCCAGCAGCTTAGTGGACGGGCATGAGCAGTTCTTC. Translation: CASSLVDGHEQFF.

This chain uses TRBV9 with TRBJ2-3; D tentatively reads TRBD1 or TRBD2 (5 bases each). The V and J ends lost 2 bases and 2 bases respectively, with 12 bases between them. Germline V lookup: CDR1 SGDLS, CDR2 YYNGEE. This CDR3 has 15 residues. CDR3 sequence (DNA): TGTGCCAGCAGCGTCTGGGGGAGTTCCACAGATACGCAGTATTTT. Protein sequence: CASSVWGSSTDTQYF.

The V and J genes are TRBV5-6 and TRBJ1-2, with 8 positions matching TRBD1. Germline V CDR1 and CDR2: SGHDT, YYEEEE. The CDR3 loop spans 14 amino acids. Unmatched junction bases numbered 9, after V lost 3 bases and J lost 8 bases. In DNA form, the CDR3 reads TGTGCCAGCAGCTATGGACAGGGAGCGGGAGGCTACACCTTC. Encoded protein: CASSYGQGAGGYTF.

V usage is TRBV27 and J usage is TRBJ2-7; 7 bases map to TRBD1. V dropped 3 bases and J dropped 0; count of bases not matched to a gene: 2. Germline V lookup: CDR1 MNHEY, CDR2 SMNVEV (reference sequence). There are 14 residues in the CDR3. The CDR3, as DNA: TGTGCCAGCAGTTTTGGGGACAGCTCCTACGAGCAGTACTTC. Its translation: CASSFGDSSYEQYF.

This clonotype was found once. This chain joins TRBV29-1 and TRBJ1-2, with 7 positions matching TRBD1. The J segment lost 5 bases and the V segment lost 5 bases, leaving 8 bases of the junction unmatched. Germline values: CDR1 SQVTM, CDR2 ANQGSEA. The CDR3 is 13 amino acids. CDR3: CSVPGEGAYGYTF. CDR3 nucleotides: TGCAGCGTTCCAGGGGAGGGGGCGTATGGCTACACCTTC.

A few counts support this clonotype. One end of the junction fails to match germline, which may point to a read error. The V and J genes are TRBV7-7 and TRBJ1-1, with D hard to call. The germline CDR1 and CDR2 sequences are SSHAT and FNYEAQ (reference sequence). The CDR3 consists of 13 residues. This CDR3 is CASSLGKNTEAFF. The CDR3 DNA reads TGTGCTAGCAGCTTAGGCAAGAACACTGAAGCTTTCTTT.

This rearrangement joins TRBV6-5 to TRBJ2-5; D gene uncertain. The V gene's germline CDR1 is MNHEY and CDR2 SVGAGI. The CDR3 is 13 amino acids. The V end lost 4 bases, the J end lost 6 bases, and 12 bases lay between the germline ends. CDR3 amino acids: CASSSDTGQTQYF. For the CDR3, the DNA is TGTGCCAGCAGTTCCGACACCGGGCAGACCCAGTACTTC.

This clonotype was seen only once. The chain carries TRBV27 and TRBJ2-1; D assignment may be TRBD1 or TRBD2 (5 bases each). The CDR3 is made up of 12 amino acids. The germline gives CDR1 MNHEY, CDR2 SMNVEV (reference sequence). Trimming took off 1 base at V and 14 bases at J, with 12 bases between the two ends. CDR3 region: CASSLLRGGEFF. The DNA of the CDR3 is TGTGCCAGCAGTTTATTGAGGGGTGGTGAGTTCTTC.

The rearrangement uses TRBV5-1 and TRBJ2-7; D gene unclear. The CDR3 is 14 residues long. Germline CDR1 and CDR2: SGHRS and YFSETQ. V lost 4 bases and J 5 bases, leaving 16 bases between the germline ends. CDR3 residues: CASSLRVPMDEQYF. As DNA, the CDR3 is TGCGCCAGCAGCCTAAGAGTCCCGATGGACGAGCAGTACTTC.

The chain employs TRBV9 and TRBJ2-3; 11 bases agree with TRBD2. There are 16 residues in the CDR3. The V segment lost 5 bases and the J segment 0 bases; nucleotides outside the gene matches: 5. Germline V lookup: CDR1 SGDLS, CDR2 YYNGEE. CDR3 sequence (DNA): TGTGCCAGCAGGGGGAGACTAGCGGGAAGCACAGATACGCAGTATTTT. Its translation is CASRGRLAGSTDTQYF.

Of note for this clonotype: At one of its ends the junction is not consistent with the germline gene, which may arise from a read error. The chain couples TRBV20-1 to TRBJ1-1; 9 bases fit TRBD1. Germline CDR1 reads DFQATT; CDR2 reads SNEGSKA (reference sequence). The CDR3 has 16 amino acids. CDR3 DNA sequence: TGCAGTGCTCGAGTTCCGGGACAGGGTATGAACTCTGAAGCTTTCTTT. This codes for CSARVPGQGMNSEAFF.

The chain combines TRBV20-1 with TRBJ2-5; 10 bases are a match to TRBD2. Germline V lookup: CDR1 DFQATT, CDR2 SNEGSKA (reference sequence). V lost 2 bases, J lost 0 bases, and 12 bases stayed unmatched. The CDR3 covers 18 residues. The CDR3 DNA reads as TGCAGTGCTAGAAGTGACCTAGCGGGAGTAGGGGACCAAGAGACCCAGTACTTC. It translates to CSARSDLAGVGDQETQYF.

CDR3 residues: CAWSVLGFNNEQFF. CDR3 DNA sequence: TGTGCCTGGAGTGTACTTGGATTTAACAATGAGCAGTTCTTC. V is TRBV30 and J is TRBJ2-1; D is uncertain. The CDR3 is made up of 14 amino acids. V shed 0 bases and J shed 5 bases, with 11 bases lying between them. CDR1 is GTSNPN and CDR2 is SVGIG in the germline V gene (reference sequence).

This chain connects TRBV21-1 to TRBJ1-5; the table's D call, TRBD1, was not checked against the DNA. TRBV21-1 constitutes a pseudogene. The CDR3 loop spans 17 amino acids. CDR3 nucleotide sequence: TGTGCCAGCAGCATCTGTGCAACAGGGCCGATCGATCAGCCCCAGCATTTT. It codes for CASSICATGPIDQPQHF.

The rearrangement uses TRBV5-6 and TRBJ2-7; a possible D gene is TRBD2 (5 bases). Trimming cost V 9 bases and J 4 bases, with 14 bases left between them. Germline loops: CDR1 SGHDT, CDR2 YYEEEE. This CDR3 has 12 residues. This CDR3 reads CAILPGGYEQYF. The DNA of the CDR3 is TGTGCCATTCTACCTGGCGGGTACGAGCAGTACTTC.

The CDR3 region is CSVEDYRDEITDTQYF. The DNA of the CDR3 is TGCAGCGTTGAAGATTATCGGGACGAAATCACAGATACGCAGTATTTT. This rearrangement joins TRBV29-1 to TRBJ2-3; D assignment may be TRBD1 or TRBD2 (5 bases each). The CDR3 contains 16 residues. Germline V gives CDR1 SQVTM, CDR2 ANQGSEA. Between the trimmed V and J ends, which lost 0 bases and 2 bases, there was a span of 15 bases.

Here the CDR3 reads CASSVEGLSYEQYF. CDR3 nucleotide sequence: TGTGCCAGCAGCGTAGAGGGACTGTCATACGAGCAGTACTTC. The genes are TRBV9 and TRBJ2-7; D is possibly TRBD2 (6 bases). Per germline, CDR1 SGDLS and CDR2 YYNGEE. There are 14 residues in the CDR3. V lost 0 bases, J lost 4 bases, and 11 bases lay in between.

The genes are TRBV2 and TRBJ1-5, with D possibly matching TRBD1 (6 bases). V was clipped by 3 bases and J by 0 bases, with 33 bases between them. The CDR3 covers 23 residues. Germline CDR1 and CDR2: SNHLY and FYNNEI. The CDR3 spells CASSDRDTGVWGDYPYSNQPQHF. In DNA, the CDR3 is TGTGCCAGCAGTGATAGGGACACCGGTGTATGGGGTGACTACCCTTATAGCAATCAGCCCCAGCATTTT.